A single sample gave rise to the 16 T cell receptor beta chains below, sequenced in a study of long-term antiretroviral therapy in people with HIV. Survey-level resolution applied to immunoSEQ assay v3.0. Method: immunoSEQ multiplex PCR; TCRdb's copy keeps in-frame clones and lacks some. The table shows about 20,000 clones, with around four fifths occurring only once. Material: unsorted PBMCs, obtained 1.2 years after starting antiretroviral therapy. The receptors originated from a woman in her forties with HIV.

The chain joins TRBV5-1 to TRBJ1-1; 8 bases match TRBD1. Germline values: CDR1 SGHRS, CDR2 YFSETQ. This CDR3 is built from 16 residues. V shed 3 bases, J shed 3 bases, and the junction held 10 bases outside the gene matches. CDR3 protein: CASSSGTGEVDTEAFF. The CDR3 bases are TGCGCCAGCAGCTCCGGGACAGGAGAGGTGGACACTGAAGCTTTCTTT.

The V and J genes are TRBV5-4 and TRBJ2-7, with TRBD2 matching 8 bases. This CDR3 has 15 residues. Germline trimming cut 3 bases from V and 6 bases from J; bases unmatched to any gene: 11. The germline CDR1 and CDR2 sequences are SGHNT and YYREEE (reference sequence). CDR3 sequence (DNA): TGTGCCAGCAGCTCGCTGACTAGCGACGCTCTCGAGCAGTACTTC. Protein sequence: CASSSLTSDALEQYF. Based on the CDR3 plus reference TRBV5-4 and TRBJ2-7, the full variable domain is ETGVTQSPTHLIKTRGQQVTLRCSSQSGHNTVSWYQQALGQGPQFIFQYYREEENGRGNFPPRFSGLQFPNYSSELNVNALELDDSALYLCASSSLTSDALEQYFGPGTRLTVT.

This chain joins TRBV18 and TRBJ2-1, with 10 bases identical to TRBD1. Germline-derived CDR1 and CDR2 are KGHSH and LQKENI. This CDR3 is built from 16 residues. The J segment lost 4 bases and the V segment lost 6 bases, leaving 9 bases of the junction unmatched. The CDR3 protein is CASSGSGTGAYNEQFF. DNA of the CDR3: TGTGCCAGCTCTGGTAGCGGGACAGGGGCTTACAATGAGCAGTTCTTC. The variable domain in full, with the rest retrieved from reference TRBV18 and TRBJ2-1, is NAGVMQNPRHLVRRRGQEARLRCSPMKGHSHVYWYRQLPEEGLKFMVYLQKENIIDESGMPKERFSAEFPKEGPSILRIQQVVRGDSAAYFCASSGSGTGAYNEQFFGPGTRLTVL.

The rearrangement uses TRBV29-1 and TRBJ2-2; 8 bases map to TRBD1. The CDR3 is made up of 15 amino acids. The germline V gene has CDR1 SQVTM and CDR2 ANQGSEA. CDR3 in amino acids: CSAEGDRTETGELFF. CDR3 coding DNA: TGCAGTGCTGAGGGGGACAGGACGGAGACCGGGGAGCTGTTTTTT.

The CDR3 reads CASSRSGGYNEQFF. The DNA for the CDR3 is TGTGCCAGTAGTAGGAGCGGGGGGTATAATGAGCAGTTCTTC. J is TRBJ2-1 and V is TRBV19, with TRBD2 matching over 9 bases. The CDR3 extends over 14 amino acids. Unmatched junction bases numbered 5, after V lost 4 bases and J lost 7 bases. The germline CDR1 and CDR2 sequences are LNHDA and SQIVND (reference sequence). Combining the CDR3 with reference TRBV19 and TRBJ2-1 gives the whole variable domain DGGITQSPKYLFRKEGQNVTLSCEQNLNHDAMYWYRQDPGQGLRLIYYSQIVNDFQKGDIAEGYSVSREKKESFPLTVTSAQKNPTAFYLCASSRSGGYNEQFFGPGTRLTVL.

A single count supports this clone. CDR3 nucleotides: TGTGCCAGCAGCCATCGTGTTAGCGGGTCACCGGACACCGGGGAGCTGTTTTTT. It translates to CASSHRVSGSPDTGELFF. The rearrangement uses TRBV7-9 and TRBJ2-2; TRBD2 aligns across 7 bases. The CDR3 totals 18 residues. Germline CDR1 SEHNR, CDR2 FQNEAQ (reference sequence). V shed 5 bases, J shed 3 bases, and the junction held 15 bases outside the gene matches.

This CDR3 is CASSQDRQNIQYF. In nucleotides, the CDR3 is TGTGCCAGCAGTCAGGACAGGCAAAACATTCAGTACTTC. This rearrangement joins TRBV28 to TRBJ2-4; 7 bases match TRBD1. CDR1 is MDHEN, CDR2 SYDVKM, per germline. This CDR3 comprises 13 residues. Trimming took 5 bases from V and 5 from J; bases not matched to a gene: 3.

The chain recombines TRBV7-6 with TRBJ2-2, with 9 bases aligning to TRBD1. With 4 bases clipped from V and 5 bases from J, the junction kept 11 bases outside the gene matches. The CDR3 loop spans 17 amino acids. The germline V gene has CDR1 SGHVS and CDR2 FNYEAQ. The CDR3 region has the DNA TGTGCCAGCAGCTCGCACCCGGGACAGGGTAAAACCGGGGAGCTGTTTTTT. Its protein is CASSSHPGQGKTGELFF.

V usage is TRBV11-3 and J usage is TRBJ2-3; D is uncertain. Trimming stripped 4 bases from V and 3 bases from J, with 8 bases between. Per germline, CDR1 SGHNT and CDR2 YENEEA. There are 13 residues in the CDR3. CDR3 in amino acids: CASSWLVTDTQYF. The DNA of the CDR3 is TGTGCCAGCAGCTGGCTAGTAACAGATACGCAGTATTTT.

V usage is TRBV19 and J usage is TRBJ2-2, with a weak D call TRBD1 (5 bases). This CDR3 contains 14 residues. In germline, CDR1 is LNHDA, CDR2 SQIVND (reference sequence). The V end was cut by 5 bases, the J end by 1 base, with 8 bases between. The DNA for the CDR3 is TGTGCCAGTAGTCCCACAGGGAACACCGGGGAGCTGTTTTTT. Its protein is CASSPTGNTGELFF.

The chain combines TRBV9 with TRBJ2-7, with D possibly being TRBD1 (5 bases). V was trimmed by 0 bases and J by 0 bases, leaving 7 bases between them. The CDR3 sequence is 14 residues long. Germline lookup yields CDR1 SGDLS and CDR2 YYNGEE. CDR3 bases: TGTGCCAGCAGCGTAGAGGACATCTCCTACGAGCAGTACTTC. It codes for CASSVEDISYEQYF.

The chain joins TRBV27 to TRBJ2-5; no firm D call. The V end was cut by 8 bases, the J end by 4 bases, with 20 bases between. The CDR3 covers 15 residues. CDR1 MNHEY and CDR2 SMNVEV come from the germline V gene (reference sequence). CDR3 DNA: TGTGCCAGCGCACCGTTGTCAGACCTCTTAGAGACCCAGTACTTC. It specifies CASAPLSDLLETQYF.

V and J are TRBV6-1 and TRBJ2-3; D remains unclear. This CDR3 comprises 14 residues. CDR1 and CDR2 from the germline V gene are MNHNS and SASEGT. The V end was cut by 2 bases, the J end by 4 bases, with 10 bases between. In DNA form, the CDR3 reads TGTGCCAGCAGTGAATCTTTGGCGGCAGATACGCAGTATTTT. It is translated as CASSESLAADTQYF.

The chain is built from TRBV29-1 and TRBJ2-3, with D uncertain. Trimming stripped 7 bases from V and 2 bases from J, with 7 bases between. This CDR3 comprises 11 residues. Germline V gives CDR1 SQVTM, CDR2 ANQGSEA. For the CDR3, the DNA is TGCAGCGCCCGATACACAGATACGCAGTATTTT. Amino acid sequence: CSARYTDTQYF.

The chain carries TRBV10-3 and TRBJ2-1; 14 bases are shared with TRBD2. CDR1 and CDR2 from the germline V gene are ENHRY and SYGVKD. V was pared by 7 bases and J by 4 bases, with 9 bases of the junction left unmatched. The CDR3 is 17 amino acids. Written as DNA, the CDR3 is TGTGCCATCAATACCGGGACTAGCGGGAGAGGGTACAATGAGCAGTTCTTC. This sequence encodes CAINTGTSGRGYNEQFF.

The table lists this clone with a count of one. This sequence joins TRBV4-2 and TRBJ1-5; D might be TRBD1 (6 bases). Trimming left V 2 bases short and J 0 bases short, with 14 bases between. This CDR3 has 17 amino acids. Germline V CDR1 and CDR2: LGHNA, YNFKEQ. As DNA, the CDR3 is TGTGCCAGCAGCCAACGGACAGATACTCTTAGCAATCAGCCCCAGCATTTT. This encodes CASSQRTDTLSNQPQHF.